This T cell receptor (beta chain) was found in a study of response to subunit inactivated influenza vaccine. This clonotype was seen just once. The antigen remains unidentified. TCRdb processed the RT-PCR reads anew with MiXCR; each CDR3 protein has one entry. The profile shows hundreds of thousands of distinct CDR3 sequences, approximately 11% of them singletons. Broader study findings: The authors offered the suggestion that each seasonal influenza vaccination recruits few new T cells.

The V gene's germline CDR1 is LGHNA and CDR2 YSLEER. The CDR3 has 12 amino acids. Trimming shortened V by 5 bases and J by 6 bases, and 10 bases separated the two germline ends. This chain connects TRBV4-3 to TRBJ1-1; possibly TRBD1 for D (5 bases). The sequence was obtained from a man aged 45-60 years who received an inactivated influenza vaccine. Sequenced material: PBMCs from blood, taken 45 days after vaccination. The CDR3 coding sequence is TGCGCCAGCAGCTGGAGGGGAGCTGAAGCTTTCTTT. It is translated as CASSWRGAEAFF.